What follows are 22 T cell receptor beta chains derived from one specimen sequenced in a study of lymphopenia after photon versus proton radiotherapy. Method: immunoSEQ multiplex PCR; TCRdb's copy keeps in-frame clones and lacks some. The sample contains around 53,000 clones, 65% to 85% of which appear only once. The specimen was peripheral blood, collected from a patient treated with photon-based radiotherapy. Every receptor here comes from a man aged 45-65 years with gastric cancer.

This chain links TRBV11-2 with TRBJ2-7; 11 bases are a match to TRBD2. The CDR3 is made up of 15 amino acids. Germline values: CDR1 SGHAT, CDR2 FQNNGV. J lost 2 bases, V lost 8 bases, and 8 bases had no gene match. CDR3 protein: CASLGLAGPTYEQYF. In DNA form, the CDR3 reads TGTGCCAGCCTAGGACTAGCGGGCCCAACCTACGAGCAGTACTTC.

This chain joins TRBV28 and TRBJ1-1; D possibly corresponds to TRBD1 (6 bases). The CDR3 sequence is 14 residues long. Germline V CDR1 and CDR2: MDHEN, SYDVKM. Trimming took 2 bases from V and 3 from J, leaving 10 bases between them. CDR3 in DNA: TGTGCCAGCAGTTTAGGGGGGGCAGACACTGAAGCTTTCTTT. Its translation is CASSLGGADTEAFF. The full variable domain, rest sourced from reference TRBV28 and TRBJ1-1, is DVKVTQSSRYLVKRTGEKVFLECVQDMDHENMFWYRQDPGLGLRLIYFSYDVKMKEKGDIPEGYSVSREKKERFSLILESASTNQTSMYLCASSLGGADTEAFFGQGTRLTVV.

The V call is TRBV14, the J call TRBJ1-2, with 9 bases fitting TRBD1. The CDR3 is made up of 15 amino acids. With 4 bases clipped from V and 4 bases from J, the junction kept 7 bases outside the gene matches. Germline loops: CDR1 SGHDN, CDR2 FVKESK. The chain's CDR3 is CASSLGTGRSYGYTF. The CDR3 DNA reads as TGTGCCAGCAGCCTCGGGACAGGGAGATCCTATGGCTACACCTTC.

The chain couples TRBV11-2 to TRBJ2-4; weak D call: TRBD2 (5 bases). The V and J ends lost 4 bases and 10 bases respectively, with 14 bases between them. CDR3 size: 13 residues. Germline V lookup: CDR1 SGHAT, CDR2 FQNNGV. CDR3 loop: CASSSLSGNIQYF. CDR3 nucleotide sequence: TGTGCCAGCAGCTCCCTGTCCGGGAATATTCAGTACTTC.

CDR3 in DNA: TGTGCCAGCACGACAGGGAATAACTATGGCTACACCTTC. Translating gives CASTTGNNYGYTF. The chain combines TRBV2 with TRBJ1-2; TRBD1 matches 7 bases. Germline V CDR1 and CDR2: SNHLY, FYNNEI. Germline trimming cut 7 bases from V and 1 base from J; bases unmatched to any gene: 3. The CDR3 sequence is 13 residues long. Full variable domain (outside the CDR3, taken from reference TRBV2 and TRBJ1-2): EPEVTQTPSHQVTQMGQEVILRCVPISNHLYFYWYRQILGQKVEFLVSFYNNEISEKSEIFDDQFSVERPDGSNFTLKIRSTKLEDSAMYFCASTTGNNYGYTFGSGTRLTVV.

The chain combines TRBV19 with TRBJ2-1; tentative D call: TRBD2 (6 bases). Trimming pared 3 bases from V and 7 bases from J, leaving 22 bases between. Germline lookup yields CDR1 LNHDA and CDR2 SQIVND (reference sequence). The CDR3 runs to 17 residues. CDR3 amino acids: CASSIQWRVTGRNEQFF. DNA for the CDR3: TGTGCCAGTAGTATCCAATGGAGGGTAACCGGGCGGAATGAGCAGTTCTTC.

This clone has only one observation. The CDR3: CASSPSSGSRDNEQFF. Here the CDR3 DNA reads TGTGCCAGCTCACCGTCTAGCGGGAGTAGGGACAATGAGCAGTTCTTC. The chain combines TRBV18 with TRBJ2-1; TRBD2 agrees at 10 bases. This CDR3 has 16 residues. Germline CDR1 and CDR2: KGHSH and LQKENI. J gave up 5 bases and V 3 bases, and 7 bases lay outside the gene matches.

The V call is TRBV5-1, the J call TRBJ2-5, with D possibly matching TRBD2 (5 bases). Trimming shortened V by 2 bases and J by 4 bases, and 15 bases separated the two germline ends. Germline CDR1 is SGHRS and CDR2 is YFSETQ. The CDR3 is made up of 15 amino acids. In nucleotides, the CDR3 is TGCGCCAGCAGCTTTCAAGGACTGGACGGAGAGACCCAGTACTTC. It encodes CASSFQGLDGETQYF.

This clone was counted between two and nine times. The CDR3 sequence is CASSPSRSLAQHF. CDR3 in DNA: TGTGCCAGCTCACCAAGTCGGAGCTTAGCCCAGCATTTT. The V call is TRBV18, the J call TRBJ1-5; D call uncertain. Germline V gene data show CDR1 as KGHSH and CDR2 as LQKENI. The CDR3 length is 13 residues. With 2 bases removed from V and 11 bases from J, the gap between germline ends came to 13 bases.

The genes are TRBV6-1 and TRBJ1-1; D not certain. Germline V gene lookup returns CDR1 MNHNS and CDR2 SASEGT. The CDR3 runs 11 residues. V was cut by 4 bases and J by 10 bases, with 10 bases left in between. In DNA, the CDR3 is TGTGCCAGCAGTGGTGGGGTGTCAGCTTTCTTT. Protein product: CASSGGVSAFF.

V gene TRBV5-5 combines with J gene TRBJ2-3; the D call may be TRBD1 or TRBD2 (5 bases each). CDR3 length: 15 residues. Trimming stripped 3 bases from V and 4 bases from J, with 15 bases between. Germline V CDR1 and CDR2: SGHKS, YYEKEE (reference sequence). The CDR3 loop is CASSYRGAIADTQYF. CDR3 sequence (DNA): TGTGCCAGCAGCTACAGAGGGGCTATTGCAGATACGCAGTATTTT.

This clone has just a few counts. The V call is TRBV19, the J call TRBJ1-2; tentatively, D is TRBD1 (5 bases). Between the trimmed V and J ends, which lost 1 base and 3 bases, there was a span of 12 bases. This CDR3 spans 15 amino acids. From germline, CDR1 is LNHDA and CDR2 SQIVND (reference sequence). The DNA for the CDR3 is TGTGCCAGTAGTATAGGGCTCAGGGCGTACTATGGCTACACCTTC. It yields the protein CASSIGLRAYYGYTF. Full variable domain (rest looked up from reference TRBV19 and TRBJ1-2): DGGITQSPKYLFRKEGQNVTLSCEQNLNHDAMYWYRQDPGQGLRLIYYSQIVNDFQKGDIAEGYSVSREKKESFPLTVTSAQKNPTAFYLCASSIGLRAYYGYTFGSGTRLTVV.

CDR3 region: CASSESGQTDTQYF. The DNA for the CDR3 is TGCGCCAGCAGTGAGTCGGGACAGACAGATACGCAGTATTTT. The chain carries TRBV10-1 and TRBJ2-3, with 7 bases aligning to TRBD1. V was clipped by 0 bases and J by 3 bases; unmatched bases: 0. CDR1 is WNHNN, CDR2 SYGVQD, per germline (reference sequence). This CDR3 has 14 amino acids.

The chain recombines TRBV10-3 with TRBJ2-5, with 9 positions matching TRBD1. Unmatched junction bases numbered 5, after V lost 3 bases and J lost 3 bases. Germline V gene lookup returns CDR1 ENHRY and CDR2 SYGVKD. The CDR3 sequence is 15 residues long. CDR3 DNA sequence: TGTGCCATCAGTGACCCGGGACAGGGAGAAGAGACCCAGTACTTC. Protein product: CAISDPGQGEETQYF.

V and J are TRBV27 and TRBJ1-1, with TRBD1 matching over 7 bases. Germline V gene lookup returns CDR1 MNHEY and CDR2 SMNVEV (reference sequence). This CDR3 spans 13 amino acids. The V gene end was trimmed by 7 bases and the J gene end by 1 base; junction bases not matched to a gene: 3. In nucleotides, the CDR3 is TGTGCCAGCACCCACAGGGGGAACACTGAAGCTTTCTTT. It specifies CASTHRGNTEAFF.

The CDR3 here is CASSLPDRGTRDTQYF. The CDR3, as DNA: TGTGCCAGCAGCTTACCAGACCGAGGAACTAGGGATACGCAGTATTTT. This chain uses TRBV7-9 with TRBJ2-3; weak D call: TRBD2 (5 bases). CDR3 length: 16 amino acids. Germline assignment: CDR1 SEHNR and CDR2 FQNEAQ (reference sequence). V was shortened by 2 bases and J by 6 bases, with 18 bases between the two germline ends. The entire variable domain, with the rest obtained from reference TRBV7-9 and TRBJ2-3, is as follows: DTGVSQNPRHKITKRGQNVTFRCDPISEHNRLYWYRQTLGQGPEFLTYFQNEAQLEKSRLLSDRFSAERPKGSFSTLEIQRTEQGDSAMYLCASSLPDRGTRDTQYFGPGTRLTVL.

This clone was picked up one time. V gene TRBV29-1 combines with J gene TRBJ1-1; a possible D gene is TRBD1 (5 bases). The V gene lost 4 bases and the J gene lost 3 bases, with 9 bases spanning the gap. Looked up from germline, CDR1 is SQVTM and CDR2 is ANQGSEA. This CDR3 region has 12 residues. The CDR3 protein is CSVGRGDTEAFF. In nucleotides, the CDR3 is TGCAGCGTTGGACGAGGGGACACTGAAGCTTTCTTT.

The chain carries TRBV5-1 and TRBJ1-1; D uncertain. The V gene's germline CDR1 is SGHRS and CDR2 YFSETQ. V lost 3 bases and J lost 5, with 17 bases in between. The CDR3 consists of 15 residues. The DNA of the CDR3 is TGCGCCAGCAGCTCCCAAAGCCCCGGAGGGACTGAAGCTTTCTTT. Translating gives CASSSQSPGGTEAFF.

The chain is built from TRBV14 and TRBJ1-2, with a weak D call TRBD1 (5 bases). Germline V gene sequence: CDR1 SGHDN, CDR2 FVKESK. CDR3 length: 14 residues. Trimming shortened V by 0 bases and J by 3 bases, and 8 bases separated the two germline ends. For the CDR3, the DNA is TGTGCCAGCAGCCAAGAAGAGGGACACTATGGCTACACCTTC. As protein: CASSQEEGHYGYTF.

The chain employs TRBV5-1 and TRBJ2-1; 11 bases fit TRBD2. CDR3 length: 15 residues. The junction had 12 bases not matched to a gene; V was cut back by 4 bases and J by 12 bases. CDR1 SGHRS and CDR2 YFSETQ come from the germline V gene. For the CDR3, the DNA is TGCGCCAGCAGCCCCTTAGCGGGAGGGCCTGGAGGGCAGTTCTTC. This gives the protein CASSPLAGGPGGQFF.

The J gene is TRBJ1-5, the V gene TRBV6-1, with a tentative D call TRBD1 (5 bases). The length of the CDR3 is 15 residues. Germline loops: CDR1 MNHNS, CDR2 SASEGT. Trimming removed 5 bases from V and 1 base from J, with 12 bases in between. Here the CDR3 reads CASSPGRTSNQPQHF. The CDR3, as DNA: TGTGCCAGCAGTCCGGGTAGGACAAGCAATCAGCCCCAGCATTTT.

This rearrangement joins TRBV30 to TRBJ2-5, with TRBD1 matching over 7 bases. This CDR3 has 15 amino acids. Germline V lookup: CDR1 GTSNPN, CDR2 SVGIG (reference sequence). The trim removed 0 bases at V and 5 bases at J, leaving 9 bases unmatched. The CDR3 here is CAWSVQGRGKETQYF. In DNA, the CDR3 is TGTGCCTGGAGTGTACAGGGCAGGGGGAAGGAGACCCAGTACTTC.